This TCR beta chain was found in a study of T cells after posttransplantation cyclophosphamide (dated by TCRdb to 2016 to 2017). For the wider study: Using TRB sequencing, the study followed how the T cell repertoire rebuilt after myeloablative bone marrow transplantation with posttransplantation cyclophosphamide given as GVHD prophylaxis. Public TRB sequences were queried against a database of over 3,600 sequences associated with responses to pathogens, tumor antigens, self-antigens and alloantigens. Blood from every one of the approximately 30 PTCy patients who had 1-year posttransplant specimens underwent TRB sequencing. Up to about 3 additional blood samples from 2 to 5.2 years after transplant were also TRB-sequenced in 3 patients, as was pretransplant blood from several patients. Because TRA and TRB clonality were tightly correlated in fewer than 10 samples, subsequent TCR analyses were focused on TRB only. Samples from around 37 PTCy-treated patients, along with samples from 15 to 20 of their related bone marrow donors, underwent antigen receptor sequencing.

Trimmed from V: 7 bases; trimmed from J: 7 bases; junction bases lacking a gene match: 10. CDR1 and CDR2, per the germline V gene, are MDHEN and SYDVKM. The CDR3 holds 15 amino acids from the cysteine to the phenylalanine. CDR3 DNA only is kept here, 45 bases in frame from base 1. The PTCy-treated patients were enrolled in a prospective multi-institutional clinical trial. Mononuclear cells from peripheral blood and bone marrow were separated by Ficoll-Hypaque density centrifugation and then cryopreserved. Genomic DNA was used for TRB sequencing, which was performed with the immunoSEQ assay at survey resolution or with the hsTCRB kit. The study's own analysis went as follows. Initial read processing used immunoSEQ software, and repertoire analyses used the LymphoSeq R package. Clonality was computed as 1 minus normalized Shannon entropy; Gini coefficient was also calculated for each TRB dataset. Phenotypes of unsorted samples were inferred by mapping TRB sequences from sorted subsets of the recipient or donor onto unsorted samples of the same recipient. Sourced from immuneACCESS, this table was stored by TCRdb with only in-frame sequences that have V and J called. A share of the clones is absent; for the studies checked, an unresolved V gene accounts for under half, and the remainder has no known explanation. For V, J and clone size, that table is used; D and trimming come from the DNA. This sample has fewer than 40,000 clones in its table, and around 90% of those were observed once. The ten largest account for under 15% of the sample.

Here is what the overall study found, with its caveats: Across roughly 49 patients, TRB clonality was highly associated with recipient CMV seropositivity and CMV reactivation, and diversity in PTCy patients was similar to diversity in CNI/methotrexate controls. Donor-recipient similarity was low at 1-2 months but increased during the first year, and donor CD8+ memory clones often dominated later blood repertoires. The TRB repertoires of T cells infiltrating skin or the GI tract showed only limited overlap with the TRB repertoires found in blood.

As to this clone: Its antigen target is currently unknown. Nothing much larger sits one base from this clone, and base qualities are not available.

This receptor was identified in a woman between 40 and 55 years old with a blood cancer, CMV-positive, and with a related stem cell donor. The sequenced sample was PBMCs. This chain is built from TRBV28 and TRBJ1-6; TRBD1 lines up with 7 middle nucleotides. CDR3 region: CASTLRQGNNSPLHF. The DNA sequence follows: TGTGCCAGCACCCTTAGACAGGGAAACAATTCACCCCTCCACTTT.